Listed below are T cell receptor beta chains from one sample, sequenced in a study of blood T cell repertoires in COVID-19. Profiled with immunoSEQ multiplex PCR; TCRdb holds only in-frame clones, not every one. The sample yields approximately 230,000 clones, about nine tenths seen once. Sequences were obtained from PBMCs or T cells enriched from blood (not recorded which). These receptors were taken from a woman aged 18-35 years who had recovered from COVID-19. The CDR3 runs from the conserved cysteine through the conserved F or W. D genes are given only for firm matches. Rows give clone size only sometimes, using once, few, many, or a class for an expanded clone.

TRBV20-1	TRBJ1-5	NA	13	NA	TGCAGTGCTAGTGGCAGGGTAGATCAGCCCCAGCATTTT	CSASGRVDQPQHF
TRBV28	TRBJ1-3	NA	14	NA	TGTGCCAGCAGTTTGTCAGGGCTTGGAAACACCATATATTTT	CASSLSGLGNTIYF
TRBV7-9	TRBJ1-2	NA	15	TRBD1	TGTGCCAGCAGCCATCTGAGAAACAGGGGGTTTGGCTACACCTTC	CASSHLRNRGFGYTF
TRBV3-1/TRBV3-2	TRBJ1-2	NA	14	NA	TGTGCCAGCAGGAGCGTCAGTGAGGCCTATGGCTACACCTTC	CASRSVSEAYGYTF
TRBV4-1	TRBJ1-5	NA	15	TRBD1	TGCGCCAGCAGCCAAACAGGGGTCGACAATCAGCCCCAGCATTTT	CASSQTGVDNQPQHF
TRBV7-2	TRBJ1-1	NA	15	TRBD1	TGTGCCAGCAGCTTAGTATCTTCAGGGGGCGCGGAAGCTTTCTTT	CASSLVSSGGAEAFF
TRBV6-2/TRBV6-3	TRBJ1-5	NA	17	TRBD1	TGTGCCAGCAGTTACGTCCGGACAGGGAGATCTAATCAGCCCCAGCATTTT	CASSYVRTGRSNQPQHF
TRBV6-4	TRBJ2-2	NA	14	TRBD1	TGTGCCAGCAGAGGAGACAGGGTACGCGGGGAGCTGTTTTTT	CASRGDRVRGELFF
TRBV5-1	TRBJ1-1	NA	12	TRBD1	TGCGCCAGCAGCCACGACAGGGCTGAAGCTTTCTTT	CASSHDRAEAFF
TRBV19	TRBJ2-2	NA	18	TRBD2	TGTGCCAGTAAAGGTAGGATAGCGGGAGATCTCTGGACCGGGGAGCTGTTTTTT	CASKGRIAGDLWTGELFF
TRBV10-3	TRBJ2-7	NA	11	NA	TGTGCCATCAGCGACAGTTACGAGCAGTACTTC	CAISDSYEQYF
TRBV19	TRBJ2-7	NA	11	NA	TGTGCCAGTAGTACTACGGGGGAGCAGTACTTC	CASSTTGEQYF
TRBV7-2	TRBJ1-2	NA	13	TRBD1	TGTGCCAGCAGCTCATTGACAGGGTATGGCTACACCTTC	CASSSLTGYGYTF
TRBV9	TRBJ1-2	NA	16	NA	TGTGCCAGCAGCCTAAAGGGAGCACGAGATAACTATGGCTACACCTTC	CASSLKGARDNYGYTF
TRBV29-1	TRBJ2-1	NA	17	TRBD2	TGCAGCGTTGGGGGACTAGCGGGGGGAACCGGTTACAATGAGCAGTTCTTC	CSVGGLAGGTGYNEQFF
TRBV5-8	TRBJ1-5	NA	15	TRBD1	TGTGCCAGCAGCTATCGGGACAGGGAGGTTCAGCCCCAGCATTTT	CASSYRDREVQPQHF
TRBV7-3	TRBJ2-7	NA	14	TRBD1	TGTGCCAGCAGCAAGACAGGGGGTGTAGCCGAGCAGTACTTC	CASSKTGGVAEQYF
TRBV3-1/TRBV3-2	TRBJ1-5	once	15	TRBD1	TGTGCCAGCAGCCAAGATTCAGGGGGCCGTCCGCCCCAGCATTTT	CASSQDSGGRPPQHF
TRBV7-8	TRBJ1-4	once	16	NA	TGTGCCAGCAGCCGAGGGGCCCCAAATATGCGTGAAAAACTGTTTTTT	CASSRGAPNMREKLFF
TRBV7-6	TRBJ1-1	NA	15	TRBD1	TGTGCCAGCAGCCTAAGACAGGGGCGCCGAACTGAAGCTTTCTTT	CASSLRQGRRTEAFF
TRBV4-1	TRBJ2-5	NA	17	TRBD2	TGCGCCAGCAGCCAAACGACTAGCGGGAGGGCCGGGGAGACCCAGTACTTC	CASSQTTSGRAGETQYF
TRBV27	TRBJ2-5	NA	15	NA	TGTGCCAGCGGATGGGCGGGGGGACAGCAAGAGACCCAGTACTTC	CASGWAGGQQETQYF
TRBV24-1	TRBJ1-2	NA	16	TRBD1	TGTGCCACCAGTGATGCCGGGACAGGGGGCCGTAGTGGCTACACCTTC	CATSDAGTGGRSGYTF
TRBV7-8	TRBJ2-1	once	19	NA	TGTGCCAGCAGCTTAGCGCGCAGGGAAAGGGTTTTAAGTTCGAATGAGCAGTTCTTC	CASSLARRERVLSSNEQFF
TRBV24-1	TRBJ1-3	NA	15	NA	TGTGCCACCAGTGATCCGGGTATCTCTGGAAACACCATATATTTT	CATSDPGISGNTIYF
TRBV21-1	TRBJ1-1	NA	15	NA	TGTGCCAGCAGCAAAGTTACGGGACTTAACACTGAAGCTTTCTTT	CASSKVTGLNTEAFF
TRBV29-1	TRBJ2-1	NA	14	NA	TGCAGCGTTGGGGAGCCCTCGATTTACAATGAGCAGTTCTTC	CSVGEPSIYNEQFF
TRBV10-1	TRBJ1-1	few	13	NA	TGCGCCAGCAGTGCCAGGTTGAACACTGAAGCTTTCTTT	CASSARLNTEAFF
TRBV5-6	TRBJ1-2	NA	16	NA	TGTGCCAGCAGCAGGTGGACAGTCAGCGCTAACTATGGCTACACCTTC	CASSRWTVSANYGYTF
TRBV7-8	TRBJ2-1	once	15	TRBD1	TGTGCCAGCAGCACCCGACAGGGCTATGGCAATGAGCAGTTCTTC	CASSTRQGYGNEQFF
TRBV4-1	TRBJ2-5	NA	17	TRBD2	TGCGCCAGCAGCCGCGGACTAGCGGGAGGGCCTGTAGAGACCCAGTACTTC	CASSRGLAGGPVETQYF
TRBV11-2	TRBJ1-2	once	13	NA	TGTGCCAGCAGCACCCCCCTGGGGGGGTCTTCGGTCTTC	CASSTPLGGSSVF
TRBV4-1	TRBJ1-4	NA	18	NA	TGCGCCAGCAGCCAAAGTCCCATGATGAGACAGGCGAATGAAAAACTGTTTTTT	CASSQSPMMRQANEKLFF
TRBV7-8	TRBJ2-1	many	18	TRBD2	TGTGCCAGCAGCCAGGACCGGACTAGCGGGTTCCTTTACAATGAGCAGTTCTTC	CASSQDRTSGFLYNEQFF
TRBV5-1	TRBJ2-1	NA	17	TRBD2	TGCGCCAGCAGCTTGGAGGGCGGGAGGGCCCGCTACAATGAGCAGTTCTTC	CASSLEGGRARYNEQFF
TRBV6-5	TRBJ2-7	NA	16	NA	TGTGCCAGCAGTTACTCTAGGACAAGCAGCGCCCACGAGCAGTACTTC	CASSYSRTSSAHEQYF